A selection of T cell receptor beta chains follows, all from one sample in a study of T cell responses to AZD1222 COVID-19 vaccine. The assay was immunoSEQ multiplex PCR, and TCRdb's table has in-frame clones only and misses some. In total, the table holds around 140,000 clones. Source material: peripheral blood. The receptor set was obtained from an adult in good health. The CDR3 runs from the conserved cysteine through the conserved F or W. D genes are given only for firm matches.

TGTGCCAGCAGCCACCGGACAGGGCTTAGCAATCAGCCCCAGCATTTT CASSHRTGLSNQPQHF TRBJ1-5 TRBD1 TRBV7-8
TGTGCCAGCAGCCCCTACGGGGTAGGACAGGAGAACACTGAAGCTTTCTTT CASSPYGVGQENTEAFF TRBJ1-1 TRBD1 TRBV5-4
TGTGCCAGCACACAGGGAGGTAATCAGCCCCAGCATTTT CASTQGGNQPQHF TRBJ1-5 NA TRBV12-3/TRBV12-4
TGTGCCAGCAGCCGGGACGGCCCCTACGAGCAGTACTTC CASSRDGPYEQYF TRBJ2-7 NA TRBV9
TGTGCCAGTAGTCCGCATCTAATCGGGGGGGCCCCAGAGACCCAGTACTTC CASSPHLIGGAPETQYF TRBJ2-5 TRBD2 TRBV19
TGTGCCAGCAGCTTAGTAGGGTCGAACACTGAAGCTTTCTTT CASSLVGSNTEAFF TRBJ1-1 NA TRBV7-2
TGCGCCAGCAGCCAAGCCCCTTCGTGGACTAGCGGGGGGACTAACCAAGAGACCCAGTACTTC CASSQAPSWTSGGTNQETQYF TRBJ2-5 TRBD2 TRBV4-3
TGCGCCAGCAGTGAAGGACAGGGCGACTACGAGCAGTACTTC CASSEGQGDYEQYF TRBJ2-7 TRBD1 TRBV10-1
TGTGCCAGCAGGAAACAGGGTTCAGGGCCCCAGCATTTT CASRKQGSGPQHF TRBJ1-5 NA TRBV9
TGCGCCAGCAGCTTGTCCCCGGACGGATATGGCTACACCTTC CASSLSPDGYGYTF TRBJ1-2 NA TRBV5-1
TGTGCCAGCAGTGGACCCGGGGACAGGAAAATCAATTCACCCCTCCACTTT CASSGPGDRKINSPLHF TRBJ1-6 TRBD1 TRBV27
TGTGCCAGCTCACCAAGGAGGGGCGACCAAGAGACCCAGTACTTC CASSPRRGDQETQYF TRBJ2-5 NA TRBV18
TGTGCCAGCAGTTATCGCGGACTGGGGGGTCAGTTCTTC CASSYRGLGGQFF TRBJ2-1 NA TRBV6-5
TGCGCCAGCAGTGAGCGAGGGGGGGGCTCCAATCAGCCCCAGCATTTT CASSERGGGSNQPQHF TRBJ1-5 NA TRBV10-1
TGTGCCAGCGTAAGGGGAAAGAGGGCCACAGATACGCAGTATTTT CASVRGKRATDTQYF TRBJ2-3 NA TRBV2
TGTGCCTGGAGTGTAATGGCAGGGGGGTACGAGCAGTACTTC CAWSVMAGGYEQYF TRBJ2-7 NA TRBV30
TGTGCCAGCTCAGGGACAGGGGGTATGCCCCAGCATTTT CASSGTGGMPQHF TRBJ1-5 TRBD1 TRBV18
TGTGCCAGCTCACCCATTCCCGGACGAGGTAGCTCCTATAATTCACCCCTCCACTTT CASSPIPGRGSSYNSPLHF TRBJ1-6 NA TRBV18
TGTGCCAGCAGTGAGGAGACAGGGTTTAATTCACCCCTCCACTTT CASSEETGFNSPLHF TRBJ1-6 TRBD1 TRBV2
TGTGCCAGCAGTTACTTCAGGGATAATTCACCCCTCCACTTT CASSYFRDNSPLHF TRBJ1-6 NA TRBV6-2/TRBV6-3
TGTGCCACCGTCTTTGATGAAGTCGGGTGGGCTTTCTTT CATVFDEVGWAFF TRBJ1-1 NA TRBV6-5
TGTGCCAGTAGTTCGGGACCCAAGGGGACTGAAGCTTTCTTT CASSSGPKGTEAFF TRBJ1-1 NA TRBV19
TGTGCCAGCTCACCGGGGGTCAACTCTGGAAACACCATATATTTT CASSPGVNSGNTIYF TRBJ1-3 NA TRBV18
TGTGCCAGCAGTCGGACAGGGTTAGATACGCAGTATTTT CASSRTGLDTQYF TRBJ2-3 TRBD1 TRBV6-5
TGTGCCAGCAGCCAAATGGACAGGGGGCTGGATGAGCAGTTCTTC CASSQMDRGLDEQFF TRBJ2-1 TRBD1 TRBV5-4
TGTGCCAGCAGCCAAGGATATTCAGGGACCTACGAGCAGTACTTC CASSQGYSGTYEQYF TRBJ2-7 NA TRBV3-1/TRBV3-2
TGTGCCAGCTCACCCAGGGGGGCTAGCGGCGCATCCTACAATGAGCAGTTCTTC CASSPRGASGASYNEQFF TRBJ2-1 NA TRBV18
TGTGCCAGCAGCCCGGTCCCGAATAGCAATCAGCCCCAGCATTTT CASSPVPNSNQPQHF TRBJ1-5 NA TRBV7-2
TGCGCCAGCAGCCAAGGAAGGGGAGGGCCCGCCGGGTATGACGGGGAGCTGTTTTTT CASSQGRGGPAGYDGELFF TRBJ2-2 TRBD2 TRBV4-1
TGTGCGAACCCTCGCAGGCCTACTAATGAAAAACTGTTTTTT CANPRRPTNEKLFF TRBJ1-4 NA TRBV21-1
TGTGCCAGCAGCGACCCTGCGGGGGGGCCGGAGACCCAGTACTTC CASSDPAGGPETQYF TRBJ2-5 TRBD2 TRBV7-3
TGCGCCAGCAGCTCCGCGGTGGGGGGTACCTACAATGAGCAGTTCTTC CASSSAVGGTYNEQFF TRBJ2-1 NA TRBV5-1